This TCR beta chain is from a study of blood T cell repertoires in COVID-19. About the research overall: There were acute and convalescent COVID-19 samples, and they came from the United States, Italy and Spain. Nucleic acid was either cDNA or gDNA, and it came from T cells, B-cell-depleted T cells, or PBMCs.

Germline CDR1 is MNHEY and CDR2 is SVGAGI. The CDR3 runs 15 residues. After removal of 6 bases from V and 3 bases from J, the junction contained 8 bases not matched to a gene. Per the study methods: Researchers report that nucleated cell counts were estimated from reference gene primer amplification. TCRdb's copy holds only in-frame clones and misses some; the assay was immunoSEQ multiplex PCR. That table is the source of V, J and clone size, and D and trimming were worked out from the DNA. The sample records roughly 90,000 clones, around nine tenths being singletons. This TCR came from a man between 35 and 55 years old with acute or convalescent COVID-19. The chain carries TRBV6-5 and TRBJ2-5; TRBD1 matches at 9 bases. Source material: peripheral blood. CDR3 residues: CASSRTGAPKETQYF. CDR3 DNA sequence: TGTGCCAGCAGCAGGACAGGGGCCCCTAAAGAGACCCAGTACTTC.